This record concerns one TCR beta chain sequence. What it binds is not known. This sample was taken from a study of cytomegalovirus exposure and HLA in healthy donors. Study outcomes and limitations: In vitro work confirmed that a few CMV-associated chains recognize CMV antigens. The study recorded 164 TCR beta chains that were cytomegalovirus-associated. Most TCR sequences were uncommon, yet certain public TCRs appeared in many donors.

Only in-frame clones appear in the TCRdb table, and some are missing; sequencing was by immunoSEQ multiplex PCR. The sample includes some 200,000 clones, 75% to 95% seen only once; the top ten take roughly 1%. The CDR3 has 19 amino acids. Sequencing was performed on PBMCs. This receptor was obtained from a woman aged 18-30 years in good health and CMV-seronegative. V is TRBV1 and J is TRBJ2-7; the table's D call, TRBD2, was not checked against the DNA. TRBV1 is a pseudogene locus. The CDR3 spells CTSSQDPRSTSGHSYEQYF. Here the CDR3 DNA reads TGCACCAGCAGCCAAGATCCCCGCTCGACTAGCGGGCACTCCTACGAGCAGTACTTC.